This T cell receptor beta chain was identified during a study of spatial heterogeneity in lung cancer. Each CDR3 protein gets one entry after TCRdb re-called the 5' RACE reads with MiXCR. This sample yields roughly 48,000 distinct CDR3 sequences, of which about 5.8% are seen a single time; over 8.5% belongs to the top ten. This CDR3 spans 13 amino acids. The germline CDR1 and CDR2 sequences are SNHLY and FYNNEI. The V end lost 6 bases, the J end lost 2 bases, and 8 bases lay between the germline ends. Time point meaning: sample taken at primary tumor resection. The donors comprised roughly 71 untreated early-stage non-small cell lung cancer patients. This clonotype was found many times.

This TCR was recovered from a male donor with early-stage non-small cell lung cancer. The chain links TRBV2 to TRBJ1-5; tentatively, D is TRBD1 (5 bases). Sequencing was performed on PBMCs, taken at surgery. In nucleotides, the CDR3 is TGTGCCAGCAGCGGGACTGGCAATCAGCCCCAGCATTTT. It yields the protein CASSGTGNQPQHF.